One and the same sample provided the 21 T cell receptor beta chains below, sequenced in a study of cytomegalovirus exposure and HLA in healthy donors. The primer mix had 60 Vbeta and 13 Jbeta primers. Profiled with immunoSEQ multiplex PCR; TCRdb holds only in-frame clones, not every one. Among tens of thousands of clones listed, roughly 86% were seen once. Sequencing input: PBMCs. Source of these receptors: a human donor in good health.

This chain links TRBV7-2 with TRBJ2-5, with D maybe TRBD2 (5 bases). This CDR3 contains 13 residues. V lost 7 bases, J lost 1 base, and 10 bases lay in between. From germline, CDR1 is SGHTA and CDR2 FQGNSA. CDR3 residues: CASTGGLQETQYF. The CDR3 DNA reads TGTGCCAGCACCGGAGGCCTCCAAGAGACCCAGTACTTC.

The V call is TRBV18, the J call TRBJ2-3, with 10 bases lining up with TRBD2. The CDR3 has 15 amino acids. The trim removed 5 bases at V and 0 bases at J, leaving 2 bases unmatched. Germline loops: CDR1 KGHSH, CDR2 LQKENI. The CDR3 DNA follows: TGTGCCAGCTCAATGACTAGCGGGAGCACAGATACGCAGTATTTT. Residues: CASSMTSGSTDTQYF.

The chain couples TRBV4-1 to TRBJ1-5; unclear D gene. Germline V gene data show CDR1 as MGHRA and CDR2 as YSYEKL. The CDR3 sequence is 15 residues long. V lost 4 bases and J lost 0, with 10 bases in between. CDR3 bases: TGCGCCAGCAGCCCCGATACAGTTAGCAATCAGCCCCAGCATTTT. Translating gives CASSPDTVSNQPQHF.

The V gene is TRBV5-1, the J gene TRBJ2-4, with 7 bases aligning to TRBD1. CDR3 length: 20 residues. The trim removed 0 bases at V and 0 bases at J, leaving 15 bases unmatched. Germline assignment: CDR1 SGHRS and CDR2 YFSETQ. CDR3 in amino acids: CASSLGAPGTVELAKNIQYF. The DNA for the CDR3 is TGCGCCAGCAGCTTGGGAGCCCCGGGGACAGTGGAGTTAGCCAAAAACATTCAGTACTTC.

This chain uses TRBV5-1 with TRBJ2-1; 10 bases agree with TRBD2. This CDR3 region has 15 residues. V lost 0 bases, J lost 9 bases, and 6 bases stayed unmatched. Germline V gene sequence: CDR1 SGHRS, CDR2 YFSETQ. CDR3: CASSLEASGRGEQFF. Here the CDR3 DNA reads TGCGCCAGCAGCTTGGAGGCTAGCGGGAGAGGTGAGCAGTTCTTC. Variable domain in full (rest from reference TRBV5-1 and TRBJ2-1): KAGVTQTPRYLIKTRGQQVTLSCSPISGHRSVSWYQQTPGQGLQFLFEYFSETQRNKGNFPGRFSGRQFSNSRSEMNVSTLELGDSALYLCASSLEASGRGEQFFGPGTRLTVL.

The CDR3 nucleotides are TGTGCCACCAGCATGACAGGTAATAGCAATCAGCCCCAGCATTTT. This translates into CATSMTGNSNQPQHF. The rearrangement links TRBV15 to TRBJ1-5; D possibly corresponds to TRBD1 (6 bases). Per germline, CDR1 LNHNV and CDR2 YYDKDF (reference sequence). The CDR3 has 15 amino acids. Trimming shortened V by 4 bases and J by 0 bases, and 10 bases separated the two germline ends. The full variable domain, rest sourced from reference TRBV15 and TRBJ1-5, is DAMVIQNPRYQVTQFGKPVTLSCSQTLNHNVMYWYQQKSSQAPKLLFHYYDKDFNNEADTPDNFQSRRPNTSFCFLDIRSPGLGDTAMYLCATSMTGNSNQPQHFGDGTRLSIL.

The chain links TRBV27 to TRBJ1-1; D is unclear. Per germline, CDR1 MNHEY and CDR2 SMNVEV (reference sequence). There are 14 residues in the CDR3. V lost 3 bases and J 0 bases, leaving 8 bases between the germline ends. The CDR3 here is CASSFEGLNTEAFF. The CDR3 bases are TGTGCCAGCAGTTTCGAGGGATTGAACACTGAAGCTTTCTTT.

The rearrangement uses TRBV11-3 and TRBJ2-7; the match to TRBD2 covers 7 bases. In germline, CDR1 is SGHNT, CDR2 YENEEA. The junction had 9 bases not matched to a gene; V was cut back by 5 bases and J by 2 bases. The CDR3 sequence is 15 residues long. Here the CDR3 DNA reads TGTGCCAGCAGCCCCAATAGCGGGCCCCCCTACGAGCAGTACTTC. This sequence encodes CASSPNSGPPYEQYF. Based on the CDR3 plus reference TRBV11-3 and TRBJ2-7, the full variable domain is EAGVVQSPRYKIIEKKQPVAFWCNPISGHNTLYWYLQNLGQGPELLIRYENEEAVDDSQLPKDRFSAERLKGVDSTLKIQPAELGDSAVYLCASSPNSGPPYEQYFGPGTRLTVT.

This sequence joins TRBV5-1 and TRBJ2-3, with a weak D call TRBD2 (5 bases). Germline lookup yields CDR1 SGHRS and CDR2 YFSETQ. There are 14 residues in the CDR3. The V end lost 0 bases, the J end lost 5 bases, and 10 bases lay between the germline ends. The DNA of the CDR3 is TGCGCCAGCAGCTTGGGAGGAGGAGGAGATACGCAGTATTTT. Translating gives CASSLGGGGDTQYF.

The chain has TRBV2 and TRBJ1-2; D unclear. Germline V gene lookup returns CDR1 SNHLY and CDR2 FYNNEI. This CDR3 spans 14 amino acids. Between the trimmed V and J ends, which lost 4 bases and 9 bases, there was a span of 18 bases. CDR3 in amino acids: CASSVSQRAGSYTF. Written as DNA, the CDR3 is TGTGCCAGCAGTGTGAGCCAGAGGGCGGGTAGCTACACCTTC.

The chain joins TRBV7-2 to TRBJ2-7; TRBD2 is a possible D gene (6 bases). There are 15 residues in the CDR3. Germline CDR1 is SGHTA and CDR2 is FQGNSA. Trimming took off 1 base at V and 5 bases at J, with 15 bases between the two ends. The CDR3 DNA sequence: TGTGCCAGCAGCTTAGTCGGGCAGGGCGGGGACGAGCAGTACTTC. This translates into CASSLVGQGGDEQYF. Full variable domain (missing parts from reference TRBV7-2 and TRBJ2-7): GAGVSQSPSNKVTEKGKDVELRCDPISGHTALYWYRQSLGQGLEFLIYFQGNSAPDKSGLPSDRFSAERTGGSVSTLTIQRTQQEDSAVYLCASSLVGQGGDEQYFGPGTRLTVT.

This clone was counted a few times. The gene calls are TRBV21-1 and TRBJ1-4. TRBV21-1 is listed as a pseudogene. This CDR3 region has 13 residues. CDR3 nucleotide sequence: TGTGCCAGCATAGAACCCAGCGATGAAAAACTGTTTTTT. Amino acid sequence: CASIEPSDEKLFF.

This clone was detected only a few times. This chain uses TRBV19 with TRBJ2-7; 10 nucleotides agree with TRBD2. Germline assignment: CDR1 LNHDA and CDR2 SQIVND (reference sequence). The CDR3 runs 14 residues. Losses at the gene ends were 4 bases for V and 6 bases for J; bases not matched to a gene: 6. The chain's CDR3 is CASSTLAGEGEQYF. CDR3 DNA sequence: TGTGCCAGTAGTACCCTAGCGGGAGAAGGCGAGCAGTACTTC.

The V and J genes are TRBV29-1 and TRBJ1-2; D perhaps matches TRBD1 (5 bases). The CDR3 is 12 residues long. The germline V gene has CDR1 SQVTM and CDR2 ANQGSEA. Trimming shortened V by 4 bases and J by 8 bases, and 14 bases separated the two germline ends. This CDR3 reads CSVVTLWGGYTF. The CDR3 bases are TGCAGCGTTGTAACTCTATGGGGCGGCTACACCTTC.

V usage is TRBV27 and J usage is TRBJ1-1; D remains unclear. V was trimmed by 6 bases and J by 7 bases, leaving 18 bases between them. This CDR3 comprises 14 residues. CDR1 and CDR2 from the germline V gene are MNHEY and SMNVEV (reference sequence). Here the CDR3 DNA reads TGTGCCAGCAGCGATTTCAGCGGTACACTTGAAGCTTTCTTT. This sequence encodes CASSDFSGTLEAFF.

The chain employs TRBV30 and TRBJ2-3; D gene unclear. The length of the CDR3 is 12 residues. Germline V lookup: CDR1 GTSNPN, CDR2 SVGIG (reference sequence). V dropped 3 bases and J dropped 6 bases, with 10 bases sitting between them. The CDR3 DNA reads TGTGCCTGGAGCCTCATCGGGGATACGCAGTATTTT. This gives the protein CAWSLIGDTQYF.

The rearrangement joins TRBV19 to TRBJ1-2, with D possibly being TRBD1 (5 bases). The V gene's germline CDR1 is LNHDA and CDR2 SQIVND (reference sequence). Trimming cost V 4 bases and J 1 base, with 19 bases left between them. There are 17 residues in the CDR3. CDR3 amino acids: CASSTAGPFTFNYGYTF. DNA of the CDR3: TGTGCCAGTAGTACCGCGGGACCCTTTACCTTTAACTATGGCTACACCTTC.

This chain uses TRBV2 with TRBJ1-3, with unresolved D. V lost 6 bases and J lost 0, with 12 bases in between. Germline loops: CDR1 SNHLY, CDR2 FYNNEI. This CDR3 is built from 15 residues. The CDR3 DNA reads TGTGCCAGCAGAGCCTTAGACACCTCTGGAAACACCATATATTTT. Translated: CASRALDTSGNTIYF.

The gene calls are TRBV6-1 and TRBJ2-7; a weak D match, TRBD1 (5 bases). The germline V gene encodes CDR1 MNHNS and CDR2 SASEGT. CDR3 length: 13 residues. Trimming removed 1 base from V and 4 bases from J, with 8 bases in between. The chain's CDR3 is CASSEGTKYEQYF. The CDR3 DNA reads TGTGCCAGCAGTGAAGGGACAAAATACGAGCAGTACTTC.

The chain employs TRBV5-1 and TRBJ2-4; D is possibly TRBD1 (6 bases). With 2 bases removed from V and 3 bases from J, the gap between germline ends came to 18 bases. The CDR3 has 17 amino acids. Per the germline V gene, CDR1 is SGHRS and CDR2 is YFSETQ. CDR3 coding DNA: TGCGCCAGCAGCTTCGGTGAGACGATACAGGGCAAAAACATTCAGTACTTC. Encoded protein: CASSFGETIQGKNIQYF.

This chain uses TRBV5-6 with TRBJ2-3; tentative D call: TRBD2 (6 bases). V lost 2 bases and J 1 base, leaving 8 bases between the germline ends. This CDR3 spans 14 amino acids. Germline CDR1 SGHDT, CDR2 YYEEEE. CDR3 protein: CASSFRGGTDTQYF. The CDR3 DNA is TGTGCCAGCAGCTTTCGCGGGGGCACAGATACGCAGTATTTT.